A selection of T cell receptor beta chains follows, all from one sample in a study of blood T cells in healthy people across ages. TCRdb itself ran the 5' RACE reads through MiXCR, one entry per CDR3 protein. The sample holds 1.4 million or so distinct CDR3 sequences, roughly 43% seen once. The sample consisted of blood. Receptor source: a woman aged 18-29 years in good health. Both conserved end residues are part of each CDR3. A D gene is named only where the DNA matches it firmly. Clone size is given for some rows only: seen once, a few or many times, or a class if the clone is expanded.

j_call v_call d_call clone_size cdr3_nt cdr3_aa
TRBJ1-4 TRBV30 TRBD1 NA TGTGCCTGGAGTGGCGGGGGACAGGGTAATGAAAAACTGTTTTTT CAWSGGGQGNEKLFF
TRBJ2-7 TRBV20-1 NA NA TGCAGTGCTAGTACAGGACCCTACGAGCAGTACTTC CSASTGPYEQYF
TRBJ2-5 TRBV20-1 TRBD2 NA TGCAGTGCTAGTGGTCCAACCCTACTAGCGACACAAGAGACCCAGTACTTC CSASGPTLLATQETQYF
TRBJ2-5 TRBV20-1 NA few TGCAGTGCTAGAGATAAGTACCCTCAAGAGACCCAGTACTTC CSARDKYPQETQYF
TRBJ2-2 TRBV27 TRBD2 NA TGTGCCAGCCGGGGGGGCCTCACCGGGGAGCTGTTTTTT CASRGGLTGELFF
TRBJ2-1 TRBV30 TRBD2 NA TGTGCCTGGAGAACCGGGACTAGCGGGGCCTACAATGAGCAGTTCTTC CAWRTGTSGAYNEQFF
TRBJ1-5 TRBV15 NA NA TGTGCCACCAGCAGAGCGGCTTGGCAGAGCTATAGCAATCAGCCCCAGCATTTT CATSRAAWQSYSNQPQHF
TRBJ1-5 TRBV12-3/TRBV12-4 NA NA TGTGCCAGCAGTTTTGCGTGGGTTCAGCCCCAGCATTTT CASSFAWVQPQHF
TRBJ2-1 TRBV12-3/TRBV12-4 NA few TGTGCCAGCAAGGGTCCGGGCCCCTACAATGAGCAGTTCTTC CASKGPGPYNEQFF
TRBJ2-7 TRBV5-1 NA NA TGCGCCAGCAGCTCATCCTTATTATACGAGCAGTACTTC CASSSSLLYEQYF
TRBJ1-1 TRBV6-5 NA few TGTGCCAGCAGTTACGGTGGCAGTCACACTGAAGCTTTCTTT CASSYGGSHTEAFF
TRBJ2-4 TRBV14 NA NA TGTGCCAGCAGCCAAGACAGTACAGGCGCCAAAAACATTCAGTACTTC CASSQDSTGAKNIQYF
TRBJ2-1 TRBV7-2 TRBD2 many TGTGCCAGCAGCGCCCCTACGACTAGCCCGAATGAGCAGTTCTTC CASSAPTTSPNEQFF
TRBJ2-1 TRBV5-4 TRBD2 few TGTGCCAGCAGCCCCGAGACTAGCAGGGCCTACAATGAGCAGTTCTTC CASSPETSRAYNEQFF
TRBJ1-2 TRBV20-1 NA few TGCAGTGCTAGAGGTCAGCCCTATGGCTACACCTTC CSARGQPYGYTF
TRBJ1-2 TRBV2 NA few TGTGCCAGCAGTGAGGCTCAGGGGAACCATGGATATGGCTACACCTTC CASSEAQGNHGYGYTF
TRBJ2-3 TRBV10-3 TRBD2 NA TGTGCCACCCGACTAGCGGGAGGGGAAACAGATACGCAGTATTTT CATRLAGGETDTQYF
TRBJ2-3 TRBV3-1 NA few TGTGCCAGCAGCCAAGATATCTCAGATACGCAGTATTTT CASSQDISDTQYF
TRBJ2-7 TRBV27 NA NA TGTGCCAGCAGTTTATCATCTACGGTTCCCTACGAGCAGTACTTC CASSLSSTVPYEQYF
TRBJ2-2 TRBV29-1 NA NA TGCAGCGTTGAATTCCCAGGCGCGAACACCGGGGAGCTGTTTTTT CSVEFPGANTGELFF
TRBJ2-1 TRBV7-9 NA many TGTGCCAGCAGCTTAATGGCCCCACCGAGTGAGCAGTTCTTC CASSLMAPPSEQFF
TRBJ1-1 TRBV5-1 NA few TGCGCCAGCAGCTTCGGGCTGAGGGCTTTCTTT CASSFGLRAFF
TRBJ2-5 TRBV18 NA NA TGTGCCAGCTCACTTCGGACAGAGCAAGAGACCCAGTACTTC CASSLRTEQETQYF
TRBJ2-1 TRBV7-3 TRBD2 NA TGTGCCAGCAGCTTAAGGGGGTTAGCGGGAGGGAACAATGAGCAGTTCTTC CASSLRGLAGGNNEQFF
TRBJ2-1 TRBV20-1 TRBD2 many TGCAGTGCGAGGACTAGCGGGAGCTCCTACAATGAGCAGTTCTTC CSARTSGSSYNEQFF
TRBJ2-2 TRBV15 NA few TGTGCCACCACCGGGGAGCTGTTTTTT CATTGELFF
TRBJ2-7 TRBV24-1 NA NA TGTGCCACCAGTGATCCTCCCCCAGCCCTGGAGCAGTACTTC CATSDPPPALEQYF
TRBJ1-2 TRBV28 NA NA TGTGCCAGCAGTGGGACGCTCGAGAGCTACACCTTC CASSGTLESYTF
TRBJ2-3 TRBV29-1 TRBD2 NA TGCAGCGTTGGACCAGGACTAGCGGGGTTAGATACGCAGTATTTT CSVGPGLAGLDTQYF
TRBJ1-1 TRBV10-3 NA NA TGTGCCATCAGTTCCCTAGGGACCTCGAGGGACACTGAAGCTTTCTTT CAISSLGTSRDTEAFF
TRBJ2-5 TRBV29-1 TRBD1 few TGCAGCGTTGAAAACCCACAGGGGTCCCAAGAGACCCAGTACTTC CSVENPQGSQETQYF
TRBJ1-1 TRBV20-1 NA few TGCAGTGCTAGCCGGGGGCGGGTGAACACTGAAGCTTTCTTT CSASRGRVNTEAFF
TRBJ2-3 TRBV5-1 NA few TGCGCCAGCCGGGACATAAGCACAGATACGCAGTATTTT CASRDISTDTQYF
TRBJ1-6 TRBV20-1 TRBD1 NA TGCAGTGCTAGGGACAGGGTCAATTCACCCCCCCACTTT CSARDRVNSPPHF
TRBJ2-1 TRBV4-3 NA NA TGCGCCAGCAGCCATCGACTAGATTCCTACAATGAGCAGTTCTTC CASSHRLDSYNEQFF
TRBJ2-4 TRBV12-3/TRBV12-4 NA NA TGTGCCAGCAGTCGGATGACAGACCCACTAGCCAAAAACATTCAGTACTTC CASSRMTDPLAKNIQYF
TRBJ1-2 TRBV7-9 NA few TGTGCCAGCAGCCTTCAAGGGGGTCGTAACTATGGCTACACCTTC CASSLQGGRNYGYTF
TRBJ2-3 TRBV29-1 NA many TGCAGCGTTGTCCGGAGTAGCACAGATACGCAGTATTTT CSVVRSSTDTQYF
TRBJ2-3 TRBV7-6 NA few TGTGCCAGCAGCCTAGGACAGACTTCACCGCTTCTCACAGATACGCAGTATTTT CASSLGQTSPLLTDTQYF
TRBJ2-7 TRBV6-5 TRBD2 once TGTGCCAGCTCAAGACTAGCGGGAGGGCCCTACAATGAGCAGTACTTC CASSRLAGGPYNEQYF
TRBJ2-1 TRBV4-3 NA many TGCGCCAGCAGCCTTGGTAGCGGAGTCTCCTACAATGAGCAGTTCTTC CASSLGSGVSYNEQFF
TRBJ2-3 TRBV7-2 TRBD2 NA TGTGCCAGCAGCTCGGGACTAGCGGCCAATACGCAGTATTTT CASSSGLAANTQYF
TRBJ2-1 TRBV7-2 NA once TGTGCCAGCAACTTTATGGGGACCGAGCAGTTCTTC CASNFMGTEQFF
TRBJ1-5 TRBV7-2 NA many TGTGCCAGCAGCCCGGACGGCAATCAGCCCCAGCATTTT CASSPDGNQPQHF
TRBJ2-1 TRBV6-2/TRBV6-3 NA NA TGTGCCAGCAGTTACGAGGGGCACAATGAGCAGTTCTTC CASSYEGHNEQFF
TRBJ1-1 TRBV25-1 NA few TGTGCCAGCAGTGAATGGGTTGAAGGGGCTGAAGCTTTCTTT CASSEWVEGAEAFF
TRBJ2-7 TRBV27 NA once TGTGCCAGCAGTTTATGGGCAGGGATGAGCGAGCAGTACTTC CASSLWAGMSEQYF
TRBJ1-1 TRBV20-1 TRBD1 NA TGCAGTGCTAGAGGACCGACAGGGGCCGGTGAAGGAGCTTTCTTT CSARGPTGAGEGAFF
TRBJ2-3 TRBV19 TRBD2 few TGTGCCAGTAGTACCTTAGCGGGAACCACAGATACGCAGTATTTT CASSTLAGTTDTQYF
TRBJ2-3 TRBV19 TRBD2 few TGTGCCAGTAGTGAAACTAGCGGGGTGTGGACAGATACGCAGTATTTT CASSETSGVWTDTQYF
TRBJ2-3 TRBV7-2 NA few TGTGCCAGCAGCTTAGTTAGGGCGACGGGGGGCACAGATACGCAGTATTTT CASSLVRATGGTDTQYF
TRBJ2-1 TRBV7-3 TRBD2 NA TGTGCCAGCAGCATTAGCGGGAGGGCCGCATACAATGAGCAGTTCTTC CASSISGRAAYNEQFF
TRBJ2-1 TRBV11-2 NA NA TGTGCCAGCAGCTTAGCTTTCGGGGTCCAATCGGAGCAGTTCTTC CASSLAFGVQSEQFF
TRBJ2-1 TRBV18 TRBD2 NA TGTGCCAGCTCACCCGCTAGCGGGAGGGTCGATGAGCAGTTCTTC CASSPASGRVDEQFF
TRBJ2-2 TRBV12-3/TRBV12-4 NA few TGTGCCAGCAGTCCCGCCAGGAGGAACACCGGGGAGCTGTTTTTT CASSPARRNTGELFF
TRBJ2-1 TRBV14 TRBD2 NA TGTGCCAGCAGCCACTGGACTAGTAAGTCGAAAGGCGACAATGAGCAGTTCTTC CASSHWTSKSKGDNEQFF
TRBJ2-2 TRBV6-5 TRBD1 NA TGTGCCAGCAGTTACCCCACAGGGACAGGCGGGGAGCTGTTTTTT CASSYPTGTGGELFF
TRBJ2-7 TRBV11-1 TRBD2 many TGTGCCAGCAGCTTACCGAGCGGGGTGAACCCGTACGAGCAGTACTTC CASSLPSGVNPYEQYF
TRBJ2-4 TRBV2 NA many TGTGCCAGCAGTGAAAAGGAAACCAAAAACATTCAGTACTTC CASSEKETKNIQYF
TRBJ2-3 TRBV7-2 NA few TGTGCCAGCAGCCAGAGATCGGGGTTGCCCACATATACGCAGTATTTT CASSQRSGLPTYTQYF